This passage covers 5 T cell receptor beta chains from one sample sequenced in a study of T-cell reconstitution after alpha-beta-depleted transplantation in children. Unique molecular identifiers featured in how the TCRbeta library was prepared. MiXCR, applied by TCRdb to the PCR reads, yields one record per CDR3 protein. The sample includes about 110,000 distinct CDR3 sequences, around 10% of them seen just once. Source: PBMCs from the stem cell graft donor, taken from the stem cell graft. The receptors come from a human donor who donated a stem cell graft to a child with acute lymphoblastic leukemia.

This clonotype appeared many times. The chain uses TRBV5-1 and TRBJ1-4; D call uncertain. From germline, CDR1 is SGHRS and CDR2 YFSETQ. The CDR3 contains 17 residues. V lost 4 bases and J 5 bases, leaving 21 bases between the germline ends. DNA of the CDR3: TGCGCCAGCAGCCTCGGGCGGGTGGGAGCCTTCAATGAAAAACTGTTTTTT. This gives the protein CASSLGRVGAFNEKLFF.

Note on this clonotype: A much larger clone is a single base away; this may be a read error. The chain has TRBV25-1 and TRBJ2-6, with a tentative D call TRBD1 (5 bases). The CDR3 covers 14 residues. Germline values: CDR1 MGHDK, CDR2 SYGVNS. CDR3 protein: CASSRNSGANILTF. The CDR3 region has the DNA TGTGCCAGCAGCCGGAACTCTGGGGCCAACATCCTGACTTTC.

This clonotype was observed at least ten times. The CDR3 sequence is CASSLRHGTIGGADTQYF. CDR3 in DNA: TGTGCCAGCAGCCTAAGACACGGGACTATCGGGGGTGCAGATACGCAGTATTTT. The V gene is TRBV6-1, the J gene TRBJ2-3; 7 nucleotides align to TRBD2. The CDR3 has 18 residues. Germline-derived CDR1 and CDR2 are MNHNS and SASEGT. V was pared by 6 bases and J by 4 bases, with 19 bases of the junction left unmatched.

This clonotype was seen at least ten times. The J gene is TRBJ2-3, the V gene TRBV7-9, with D perhaps TRBD2 (5 bases). Germline CDR1 SEHNR, CDR2 FQNEAQ (reference sequence). Trimming pared 3 bases from V and 2 bases from J, leaving 9 bases between. The CDR3 is 14 amino acids. Written as DNA, the CDR3 is TGTGCCAGCAGCTTTGACTACTCCACAGATACGCAGTATTTT. Protein: CASSFDYSTDTQYF.

At least ten counts were recorded for this clonotype. The chain employs TRBV11-2 and TRBJ2-6, with 8 nucleotides matching TRBD1. The CDR3 runs 18 residues. From germline, CDR1 is SGHAT and CDR2 FQNNGV. The trim removed 5 bases at V and 4 bases at J, leaving 13 bases unmatched. The CDR3 DNA reads TGTGCCAGCAGCCCGGGACAGGTCGGGTTCACGGGGGCCAACGTCCTGACTTTC. This codes for CASSPGQVGFTGANVLTF.